A selection of T cell receptor beta chains follows, all from one sample in a study of shared clonotypes between healthy human individuals. Repertoires were generated with immunoSEQ multiplex PCR, while TCRdb's copy carries only in-frame clones and drops some. The sample carries roughly 2.5 million clones, roughly 92% recorded once. The sequencing sample was made of naive CD4+ T cells sorted from blood. These receptors originate from a man between 18 and 35 years old in good health. CDR3s include the opening cysteine and the closing phenylalanine or tryptophan. The order of the fields is CDR3 protein, CDR3 DNA, D gene, V gene, J gene, clone size. A D gene is named only where the DNA matches it firmly. Part of the rows lack a size; the others show once, few, many or a class for expanded clones.

CDR3: CASSALAAGGELFF; DNA: TGTGCCAGCAGTGCCTTGGCAGCGGGCGGGGAGCTGTTTTTT; D: -; V: TRBV2; J: TRBJ2-2; size: -
CDR3: CASSEAGGYTF; DNA: TGTGCCAGCAGTGAAGCGGGCGGCTACACCTTC; D: -; V: TRBV6-1; J: TRBJ1-2; size: few
CDR3: CASSWDRGLGEQYF; DNA: TGTGCCAGCAGTTGGGACAGGGGGCTCGGGGAGCAGTACTTC; D: TRBD1; V: TRBV27; J: TRBJ2-7; size: -
CDR3: CASSQQGGGKLFF; DNA: TGTGCCAGCAGTCAGCAGGGAGGAGGAAAACTGTTTTTT; D: -; V: TRBV6-5; J: TRBJ1-4; size: -
CDR3: CASSLDRRVDNEQFF; DNA: TGTGCCAGCAGCTTAGATCGGCGGGTGGACAATGAGCAGTTCTTC; D: -; V: TRBV7-9; J: TRBJ2-1; size: -
CDR3: CASSRLRGLGMNTEAFF; DNA: TGCGCCAGCAGCCGACTCAGGGGCCTTGGGATGAACACTGAAGCTTTCTTT; D: -; V: TRBV10-2; J: TRBJ1-1; size: -
CDR3: CASSLSGTVPGEQYF; DNA: TGTGCCAGCAGTTTATCCGGGACGGTTCCTGGGGAGCAGTACTTC; D: -; V: TRBV27; J: TRBJ2-5; size: -
CDR3: CAASKTGSGANYGYTF; DNA: TGTGCCGCCTCTAAAACAGGGTCGGGAGCTAACTATGGCTACACCTTC; D: -; V: TRBV10-3; J: TRBJ1-2; size: -
CDR3: CASSPRDGLTDTQYF; DNA: TGCGCCAGCAGCCCCCGGGACGGACTCACAGATACGCAGTATTTT; D: -; V: TRBV5-1; J: TRBJ2-3; size: -
CDR3: CASSPGLAGVWDNEQFF; DNA: TGTGCCAGCTCACCCGGACTAGCGGGAGTCTGGGACAATGAGCAGTTCTTC; D: TRBD2; V: TRBV18; J: TRBJ2-1; size: once
CDR3: CASSLSGLTDTQYF; DNA: TGTGCCAGCAGTTTAAGCGGTTTAACAGATACGCAGTATTTT; D: -; V: TRBV27; J: TRBJ2-3; size: -
CDR3: CASSGRASYNEQFF; DNA: TGTGCCTCTAGCGGGAGGGCCTCCTACAATGAGCAGTTCTTC; D: TRBD2; V: TRBV10-3; J: TRBJ2-1; size: -
CDR3: CASTSTGRETQYF; DNA: TGTGCCAGTACCTCGACAGGGAGAGAGACCCAGTACTTC; D: TRBD1; V: TRBV19; J: TRBJ2-5; size: once
CDR3: CASSQGQSSTDTQYF; DNA: TGCGCCAGCAGCCAAGGACAGTCTAGCACAGATACGCAGTATTTT; D: -; V: TRBV5-1; J: TRBJ2-3; size: -
CDR3: CASWKDGTYEQYF; DNA: TGTGCCAGCTGGAAGGACGGGACCTACGAGCAGTACTTC; D: -; V: TRBV6-1; J: TRBJ2-7; size: -
CDR3: CASSLEGGRGQHLYEQYF; DNA: TGTGCCAGCAGCTTAGAGGGTGGCAGGGGTCAACACCTTTACGAGCAGTACTTC; D: -; V: TRBV7-4; J: TRBJ2-7; size: -
CDR3: CASSLGGRYGSYEQYF; DNA: TGCGCCAGCAGCTTGGGCGGTCGATACGGGTCCTACGAGCAGTACTTC; D: -; V: TRBV5-1; J: TRBJ2-7; size: -
CDR3: CASSPTPNYGYTF; DNA: TGTGCCAGCAGCCCCACCCCGAACTATGGCTACACCTTC; D: -; V: TRBV7-9; J: TRBJ1-2; size: once
CDR3: CASSPYRAHEQYF; DNA: TGCGCCAGCAGTCCTTACAGGGCCCACGAGCAGTACTTC; D: -; V: TRBV10-2; J: TRBJ2-7; size: -
CDR3: CASCGTNSYEQYF; DNA: TGTGCCAGCTGCGGCACCAACTCCTACGAGCAGTACTTC; D: -; V: TRBV6-1; J: TRBJ2-7; size: -
CDR3: CASSEEGPIQPQHF; DNA: TGTGCCAGCAGTGAAGAGGGTCCTATCCAGCCCCAGCATTTT; D: -; V: TRBV2; J: TRBJ1-5; size: few
CDR3: CAISESAGGTGELFF; DNA: TGTGCCATCAGTGAGTCGGCAGGGGGCACCGGGGAGCTGTTTTTT; D: TRBD1; V: TRBV10-3; J: TRBJ2-2; size: -
CDR3: CASNNDGESYGYTF; DNA: TGCGCCAGCAATAACGATGGTGAAAGCTATGGCTACACCTTC; D: -; V: TRBV5-1; J: TRBJ1-2; size: -
CDR3: CASSFGQSNQPQHF; DNA: TGTGCCAGCAGCTTTGGACAGAGCAATCAGCCCCAGCATTTT; D: -; V: TRBV7-2; J: TRBJ1-5; size: -
CDR3: CASSLPGQGGLHF; DNA: TGTGCCAGCAGTTTACCGGGACAGGGCGGGTTGCACTTC; D: TRBD1; V: TRBV28; J: TRBJ2-5; size: -
CDR3: CASTIGRGRPNTGELFF; DNA: TGTGCCAGCACCATCGGCAGGGGGAGACCGAACACCGGGGAGCTGTTTTTT; D: TRBD1; V: TRBV28; J: TRBJ2-2; size: -
CDR3: CASSLARDTDTQYF; DNA: TGTGCCAGCAGCTTAGCCCGAGACACAGATACGCAGTATTTT; D: -; V: TRBV7-9; J: TRBJ2-3; size: -